The 20 T cell receptor beta chains listed next were all sequenced from one sample in a study of Ad26.COV2.S vaccination and SARS-CoV-2 variants. Specified treatment: over 15 received Ad26.COV2.S at low or high dose, single or two shots; several received placebo; per-sample allocation not given. The samples date from day 63 after the first vaccine or placebo injection. Clones were read by immunoSEQ multiplex PCR, and TCRdb kept only the in-frame ones, dropping some. Here the sample spans roughly 380,000 clones, roughly 81% being singletons. Material: peripheral blood, obtained in a trial of Ad26.COV2.S vaccine versus placebo. The receptors originated from a person aged 18 to 65 who received the Ad26.COV2.S COVID-19 vaccine or a placebo.

The chain combines TRBV11-2 with TRBJ2-7; TRBD1 might be the D (5 bases). Germline V CDR1 and CDR2: SGHAT, FQNNGV. V lost 4 bases, J lost 4 bases, and 8 bases lay in between. The CDR3 has 12 amino acids. The CDR3 DNA sequence: TGTGCCAGCAGCTCAGACAGTTACGAGCAGTACTTC. This encodes CASSSDSYEQYF.

The chain couples TRBV7-9 to TRBJ2-7; a weak D match, TRBD1 (6 bases). This CDR3 contains 16 residues. Trimming stripped 5 bases from V and 2 bases from J, with 19 bases between. Germline V gene sequence: CDR1 SEHNR, CDR2 FQNEAQ (reference sequence). The CDR3 is CASSPFGDKGTYEQYF. The CDR3 DNA reads as TGTGCCAGCAGCCCGTTTGGGGACAAGGGGACCTACGAGCAGTACTTC.

The chain carries TRBV10-1 and TRBJ2-1; D remains unclear. The CDR3 loop spans 15 amino acids. Germline-derived CDR1 and CDR2 are WNHNN and SYGVQD (reference sequence). V dropped 0 bases and J dropped 2 bases, with 8 bases sitting between them. This CDR3 reads CASSESGWAYNEQFF. The CDR3 DNA reads TGCGCCAGCAGTGAGTCAGGATGGGCCTACAATGAGCAGTTCTTC.

The chain combines TRBV12-5 with TRBJ2-5, with D uncertain. Trimming stripped 6 bases from V and 1 base from J, with 12 bases between. This CDR3 region has 14 residues. CDR1 is LGHNT, CDR2 FRNRAP, per germline. CDR3 nucleotide sequence: TGTGCTAGTGGCTCAACACGGACCCAAGAGACCCAGTACTTC. Its protein product is CASGSTRTQETQYF.

This clone was seen just once. The chain uses TRBV19 and TRBJ2-1; 11 positions agree with TRBD2. Trimming at V came to 7 bases and at J to 4 bases, leaving 6 bases not matched to a gene. Germline CDR1 LNHDA, CDR2 SQIVND (reference sequence). CDR3 length: 15 residues. This chain's CDR3 is CASTLGTSGYNEQFF. Here the CDR3 DNA reads TGTGCCAGTACCCTCGGGACTAGCGGTTACAATGAGCAGTTCTTC. The variable domain in full, with the rest retrieved from reference TRBV19 and TRBJ2-1, is DGGITQSPKYLFRKEGQNVTLSCEQNLNHDAMYWYRQDPGQGLRLIYYSQIVNDFQKGDIAEGYSVSREKKESFPLTVTSAQKNPTAFYLCASTLGTSGYNEQFFGPGTRLTVL.

The chain has TRBV7-8 and TRBJ2-2; D call uncertain. V was cut by 5 bases and J by 4 bases, with 8 bases left in between. Germline CDR1 reads SGHVS; CDR2 reads FQNEAQ. The CDR3 runs 13 residues. The CDR3 region is CASSAAGTGELFF. The DNA for the CDR3 is TGTGCCAGCAGCGCGGCCGGCACCGGGGAGCTGTTTTTT.

The chain has TRBV30 and TRBJ1-1, with TRBD1 as a possible D gene (5 bases). Trimming stripped 0 bases from V and 4 bases from J, with 12 bases between. Germline V gene data show CDR1 as GTSNPN and CDR2 as SVGIG (reference sequence). The CDR3 contains 14 residues. CDR3 amino acids: CAWSVFRGGTEAFF. Written as DNA, the CDR3 is TGTGCCTGGAGTGTATTCCGGGGGGGCACTGAAGCTTTCTTT.

The chain has TRBV5-6 and TRBJ1-4; TRBD1 agrees at 11 bases. The CDR3 runs to 15 residues. CDR1 and CDR2 (germline): SGHDT, YYEEEE. Trimming at V came to 3 bases and at J to 7 bases, leaving 5 bases not matched to a gene. The CDR3 sequence: CASSWGTGGSEKLFF. The DNA for the CDR3 is TGTGCCAGCAGCTGGGGGACAGGGGGTAGTGAAAAACTGTTTTTT.

This chain connects TRBV27 to TRBJ1-5; no clear D. Germline V gives CDR1 MNHEY, CDR2 SMNVEV (reference sequence). V lost 6 bases and J 8 bases, leaving 11 bases between the germline ends. This CDR3 region has 12 residues. The CDR3 DNA reads as TGTGCCAGCAGACGGGGTTTGGAGCCCCAGCATTTT. Protein: CASRRGLEPQHF.

J is TRBJ2-7 and V is TRBV30, with D perhaps assigned TRBD1 or TRBD2 (5 bases each). The germline V gene encodes CDR1 GTSNPN and CDR2 SVGIG (reference sequence). The V and J ends lost 5 bases and 2 bases respectively, with 16 bases between them. This CDR3 is built from 14 residues. The CDR3 DNA reads as TGTGCCTGGGGGGTCCGGGACCGACCCTACGAGCAGTACTTC. This gives the protein CAWGVRDRPYEQYF.

The chain employs TRBV9 and TRBJ1-6; 7 nucleotides align to TRBD1. The germline gives CDR1 SGDLS, CDR2 YYNGEE. The CDR3 covers 17 residues. Trimming took 0 bases from V and 6 from J; bases not matched to a gene: 9. CDR3 bases: TGTGCCAGCAGCGTAGCTGGAAGACAGGGACCTAATTCACCCCTCCACTTT. Its protein product is CASSVAGRQGPNSPLHF.

This rearrangement joins TRBV5-1 to TRBJ2-5; D gene uncertain. CDR1 and CDR2 from the germline V gene are SGHRS and YFSETQ. There are 13 residues in the CDR3. V lost 4 bases and J lost 1, with 8 bases in between. The CDR3 here is CASSMTPQETQYF. The CDR3 nucleotides are TGCGCCAGCAGCATGACACCCCAAGAGACCCAGTACTTC.

This rearrangement joins TRBV6-5 to TRBJ2-2; 8 bases map to TRBD2. This CDR3 spans 15 amino acids. The germline V gene encodes CDR1 MNHEY and CDR2 SVGAGI. J was trimmed by 4 bases and V by 8 bases; bases with no gene match: 9. The CDR3 protein is CASGLAGLLTGELFF. The DNA for the CDR3 is TGTGCCAGCGGGCTAGCGGGCCTACTCACCGGGGAGCTGTTTTTT.

The V call is TRBV10-2, the J call TRBJ2-1; 13 bases line up with TRBD2. CDR3 length: 16 residues. Germline V gene sequence: CDR1 WSHSY, CDR2 SAAADI. After removal of 6 bases from V and 5 bases from J, the junction contained 7 bases not matched to a gene. The CDR3 region has the DNA TGCGCCAGCAGCGGACTAGCGGGGGAACCGAACAATGAGCAGTTCTTC. As protein: CASSGLAGEPNNEQFF.

The chain recombines TRBV13 with TRBJ2-3; possibly TRBD2 for D (5 bases). The CDR3 extends over 15 amino acids. Germline assignment: CDR1 PRHDT and CDR2 FYEKMQ (reference sequence). The V gene lost 3 bases and the J gene lost 0 bases, with 10 bases spanning the gap. The CDR3 region has the DNA TGTGCCAGCAGCTTCGGCGGGCACAGCACAGATACGCAGTATTTT. It yields the protein CASSFGGHSTDTQYF.

The J gene is TRBJ2-5, the V gene TRBV2; D perhaps matches TRBD2 (6 bases). This CDR3 is 13 amino acids long. V shed 6 bases and J shed 5 bases, with 13 bases lying between them. Germline V gives CDR1 SNHLY, CDR2 FYNNEI. The chain's CDR3 is CASRGLGWETQYF. CDR3 in DNA: TGTGCCAGCAGGGGACTGGGTTGGGAGACCCAGTACTTC.

The chain couples TRBV10-1 to TRBJ2-1, with D perhaps matching TRBD2 (6 bases). The CDR3 spans 16 residues. The V end lost 5 bases, the J end lost 0 bases, and 14 bases lay between the germline ends. Germline values: CDR1 WNHNN, CDR2 SYGVQD (reference sequence). CDR3 sequence: CASSPRVGSSYNEQFF. The DNA of the CDR3 is TGCGCCAGCAGTCCAAGGGTCGGGAGCTCCTACAATGAGCAGTTCTTC.

The chain couples TRBV4-1 to TRBJ1-4; no definite D call. The CDR3 is 17 amino acids. V lost 3 bases and J 3 bases, leaving 17 bases between the germline ends. CDR1 is MGHRA and CDR2 is YSYEKL in the germline V gene. CDR3 protein: CASSQPLRGLANEKLFF. In DNA, the CDR3 is TGCGCCAGCAGCCAGCCATTACGTGGGTTGGCTAATGAAAAACTGTTTTTT.

In its sample, this clone was seen a few times. The CDR3 DNA reads TGTGCCATCAAAGACAGTCCGAGCTCCTACGAGCAGTACTTC. Encoded protein: CAIKDSPSSYEQYF. This sequence joins TRBV10-3 and TRBJ2-7; D is perhaps TRBD1 (5 bases). Germline CDR1 reads ENHRY; CDR2 reads SYGVKD. This CDR3 region has 14 residues. V was pared by 7 bases and J by 0 bases, with 13 bases between.

J is TRBJ2-3 and V is TRBV4-1; 12 nucleotides line up with TRBD2. There are 15 residues in the CDR3. Germline trimming cut 4 bases from V and 5 bases from J; bases unmatched to any gene: 4. CDR1 is MGHRA and CDR2 is YSYEKL in the germline V gene. This CDR3 reads CASSRLAGDQDTQYF. The CDR3 bases are TGCGCCAGCAGCCGACTAGCGGGAGATCAAGATACGCAGTATTTT.